These T cell receptor beta chains were read from a single sample in a study of tumor and adjacent non-tumor tissue in lung cancer. TCRdb reanalysed the multiplex PCR reads using MiXCR and keeps one entry per CDR3 protein. The sample holds some 73,000 distinct CDR3 sequences, 80% to 90% seen once. Material: distant non-tumor lung tissue. These receptors were obtained from a man aged 60 to 75 with non-small cell lung cancer. The conserved cysteine and the conserved F or W are not part of the CDR3 here. The D gene is left open where the match is weak.

v_gene	j_gene	d_gene	CDR3aa
TRBV11-2	TRBJ1-1	.	ASIFLGRCTEAF
TRBV11-3	TRBJ2-2	.	ASSSRGAGGCRARELF
TRBV6-2/TRBV6-3	TRBJ2-1	.	ASSTGPNNEQF
TRBV5-1	TRBJ2-5	.	ASSLVTDVETRY
TRBV20-1	TRBJ2-5	TRBD1	NAWTGVGETQY
TRBV11-2	TRBJ2-3	TRBD2	ASRGGAGLSTDTQY
TRBV12-3/TRBV12-4	TRBJ2-5	.	ASRRDPLTTETQY
TRBV11-2	TRBJ2-5	.	ASSSTREETPY
TRBV11-2	TRBJ2-1	.	ASSPSERPGSYNEQF
TRBV5-1	TRBJ1-1	TRBD1	ASSLIGTGATEAF
TRBV28	TRBJ2-5	.	ASSHSHETQY
TRBV6-2/TRBV6-3	TRBJ2-3	TRBD2	LSSYPGPLAGSALSTDTQY
TRBV18	TRBJ1-6	TRBD1	ASLLDRAPNSPLH
TRBV6-5	TRBJ2-7	.	ASSYTPSSSYDQY
TRBV4-1	TRBJ2-1	TRBD1	DSSQDRGPRGRSEQF
TRBV4-1	TRBJ1-4	.	SSSTYLATNEKLF
TRBV2	TRBJ2-5	.	ASSTIETPY
TRBV4-1	TRBJ1-1	.	ANRREGDTEVF
TRBV6-5	TRBJ1-6	TRBD1	ASKYSGTGWNSPLH
TRBV20-1	TRBJ2-1	TRBD2	TAQGLAGGNNGQF
TRBV20-1	TRBJ2-1	TRBD1	SAPHPQGVNEEF
TRBV6-2/TRBV6-3	TRBJ2-1	.	ASRRPSAQTNEHF
TRBV5-6	TRBJ2-7	TRBD2	ASMRLAGGRTYEQY
TRBV11-2	TRBJ2-2	.	ASSKGGRSTGELL
TRBV4-3	TRBJ1-4	TRBD1	ANSQPKWGQKVEKLF
TRBV11-3	TRBJ2-7	.	ASSIRGSYDQY
TRBV11-2	TRBJ2-2	.	VSSLGYPDSLLDTGELF
TRBV11-3	TRBJ2-7	.	ASNPRRSYEQY
TRBV5-1	TRBJ2-1	TRBD1	ANSRTGGPYNEQF
TRBV4-1	TRBJ2-2	.	ASNQIQAGELF
TRBV6-2/TRBV6-3	TRBJ2-2	.	ATSAGSGTANTGEQF
TRBV28	TRBJ2-7	.	ASCYNYEQY
TRBV6-6	TRBJ2-5	TRBD2	AGSYSSSGRAGKTQY
TRBV20-1	TRBJ2-2	.	SVRSAGRDTGELF
TRBV11-2	TRBJ2-6	.	AISLDLKNRPSGPNVLT
TRBV4-3	TRBJ1-1	.	TSSQDVPGSSGTEAI
TRBV6-2/TRBV6-3	TRBJ1-1	.	AGSYPYWNTEVF
TRBV6-1	TRBJ1-1	.	ASSDGPRAGIEAF
TRBV11-2	TRBJ1-1	TRBD1	GSNLTGRGTEAL
TRBV12-3/TRBV12-4	TRBJ2-3	TRBD2	ASSSLTSGDFASTNTQY
TRBV20-1	TRBJ2-1	.	SADSVGGPWNEQF
TRBV6-5	TRBJ1-5	.	ASRGHNSNQPQH
TRBV11-2	TRBJ2-5	.	ASSSRQTLETHY
TRBV19	TRBJ2-1	TRBD2	ASSMTRSGTSGGNEQF
TRBV5-1	TRBJ1-5	.	ASCLEGTNNQSQH
TRBV18	TRBJ2-3	.	ASSSSAHDTQY
TRBV11-3	TRBJ1-6	.	ANSARNRSLLH
TRBV28	TRBJ2-2	TRBD1	ASSWGQGDTGELF
TRBV4-2	TRBJ2-6	.	ASSQKLSYGANVLT
TRBV6-1	TRBJ2-2	.	ASSVRGGGARELF